The rows below give T cell receptor beta chains drawn from one sample of a study of blood T cells in healthy people across ages. TCRdb analysed the 5' RACE reads with MiXCR anew, one entry per CDR3 protein. This table holds over 500,000 distinct CDR3 sequences, 27% found once. The sample was also reused in another study, on T cells of mothers and their children.

Sequenced sample: blood. The origin of the receptors is a boy aged 2-9 years in good health. Each CDR3 is given with its conserved first and last residue. Fields, in order: J gene, D gene, V gene, clone size, CDR3 protein, CDR3 DNA. A D gene is named only where the DNA matches it firmly. For some rows the clone size is stated as once, few or many, or as a class when expanded; others skip it.

J gene: TRBJ1-4; D gene: NA; V gene: TRBV28; clone size: few; CDR3 protein: CASKVLSPNEKLFF; CDR3 DNA: TGTGCCAGCAAGGTGCTCTCACCTAATGAAAAACTGTTTTTT
J gene: TRBJ2-2; D gene: NA; V gene: TRBV29-1; clone size: few; CDR3 protein: CSVDTGELFF; CDR3 DNA: TGCAGCGTCGACACCGGGGAGCTGTTTTTT
J gene: TRBJ1-1; D gene: TRBD1; V gene: TRBV10-3; clone size: few; CDR3 protein: CAISFQGAKEAFF; CDR3 DNA: TGTGCCATCAGCTTCCAGGGGGCGAAGGAAGCTTTCTTT
J gene: TRBJ1-5; D gene: NA; V gene: TRBV4-3; clone size: NA; CDR3 protein: CASSQDRGGRTPQHF; CDR3 DNA: TGCGCCAGCAGCCAAGATCGTGGGGGGCGCACGCCCCAGCATTTT
J gene: TRBJ2-1; D gene: NA; V gene: TRBV9; clone size: NA; CDR3 protein: CASTVGPAAYNEQFF; CDR3 DNA: TGTGCCAGCACCGTGGGCCCCGCGGCCTACAATGAGCAGTTCTTC
J gene: TRBJ2-1; D gene: TRBD1; V gene: TRBV7-2; clone size: NA; CDR3 protein: CASSSPDRALVNEQFF; CDR3 DNA: TGTGCCAGCAGCTCGCCGGACAGGGCCTTGGTCAATGAGCAGTTCTTC
J gene: TRBJ1-6; D gene: TRBD1; V gene: TRBV27; clone size: few; CDR3 protein: CASSPRQGTSPLHF; CDR3 DNA: TGTGCCAGCAGTCCGAGACAGGGCACCTCACCCCTCCACTTT
J gene: TRBJ2-1; D gene: NA; V gene: TRBV3-1; clone size: NA; CDR3 protein: CASSLKAKRKVGAYNEQFF; CDR3 DNA: TGTGCCAGCAGCCTGAAGGCCAAACGTAAGGTCGGGGCCTACAATGAGCAGTTCTTC
J gene: TRBJ2-7; D gene: NA; V gene: TRBV20-1; clone size: NA; CDR3 protein: CSARGTGVYEQYF; CDR3 DNA: TGCAGTGCTAGAGGTACTGGGGTCTACGAGCAGTACTTC
J gene: TRBJ1-6; D gene: NA; V gene: TRBV9; clone size: few; CDR3 protein: CASSDLPGTLHF; CDR3 DNA: TGTGCCAGCAGCGATCTCCCCGGAACCCTCCACTTT
J gene: TRBJ2-7; D gene: NA; V gene: TRBV10-3; clone size: NA; CDR3 protein: CAPVGDEQYF; CDR3 DNA: TGTGCCCCAGTCGGGGACGAGCAGTACTTC
J gene: TRBJ1-5; D gene: NA; V gene: TRBV3-1; clone size: few; CDR3 protein: CASSQLQGQPQHF; CDR3 DNA: TGTGCCAGCAGCCAACTACAGGGTCAGCCCCAGCATTTT
J gene: TRBJ2-1; D gene: TRBD2; V gene: TRBV5-1; clone size: NA; CDR3 protein: CASSPDRGDNEQFF; CDR3 DNA: TGCGCCAGCAGCCCGGACCGGGGGGACAATGAGCAGTTCTTC
J gene: TRBJ2-1; D gene: NA; V gene: TRBV29-1; clone size: NA; CDR3 protein: CSVVKGGDNEQFF; CDR3 DNA: TGCAGCGTTGTTAAGGGGGGGGACAATGAGCAGTTCTTC
J gene: TRBJ2-7; D gene: NA; V gene: TRBV20-1; clone size: NA; CDR3 protein: CSARLGGEQYF; CDR3 DNA: TGCAGTGCCCGTCTAGGCGGCGAGCAGTACTTC
J gene: TRBJ2-1; D gene: TRBD2; V gene: TRBV30; clone size: NA; CDR3 protein: CAWIGEKRGHSYNEQFF; CDR3 DNA: TGTGCCTGGATAGGGGAGAAGCGGGGCCACTCCTACAATGAGCAGTTCTTC
J gene: TRBJ1-4; D gene: NA; V gene: TRBV20-1; clone size: few; CDR3 protein: CSARKRGGSNEKLFF; CDR3 DNA: TGCAGTGCCCGGAAGCGGGGGGGCTCTAATGAAAAACTGTTTTTT
J gene: TRBJ2-7; D gene: NA; V gene: TRBV7-2; clone size: NA; CDR3 protein: CASSATVPFYEQYF; CDR3 DNA: TGTGCCAGCAGCGCCACGGTCCCTTTCTACGAGCAGTACTTC
J gene: TRBJ2-5; D gene: NA; V gene: TRBV5-1; clone size: few; CDR3 protein: CASSSHGNQETQYF; CDR3 DNA: TGCGCCAGCAGCTCCCATGGAAACCAAGAGACCCAGTACTTC
J gene: TRBJ2-1; D gene: TRBD2; V gene: TRBV18; clone size: NA; CDR3 protein: CASSSLAGAVYNEQFF; CDR3 DNA: TGTGCCAGCTCATCCTTAGCGGGAGCGGTCTACAATGAGCAGTTCTTC
J gene: TRBJ2-3; D gene: NA; V gene: TRBV7-9; clone size: few; CDR3 protein: CASSLFRRTGTQYF; CDR3 DNA: TGTGCCAGCAGCTTATTCCGGCGCACAGGTACGCAGTATTTT
J gene: TRBJ2-2; D gene: NA; V gene: TRBV5-1; clone size: NA; CDR3 protein: CASSLRRGPTPGELFF; CDR3 DNA: TGCGCCAGCAGCTTGCGTCGGGGGCCTACCCCCGGGGAGCTGTTTTTT
J gene: TRBJ1-1; D gene: NA; V gene: TRBV6-6; clone size: NA; CDR3 protein: CASSYRMGRATEAFF; CDR3 DNA: TGTGCCAGCAGTTATAGGATGGGCAGGGCCACTGAAGCTTTCTTT
J gene: TRBJ2-1; D gene: TRBD2; V gene: TRBV2; clone size: NA; CDR3 protein: CASRPGLAGYEQFF; CDR3 DNA: TGTGCCAGCAGACCGGGACTAGCGGGGTATGAGCAGTTCTTC
J gene: TRBJ2-1; D gene: TRBD1; V gene: TRBV19; clone size: NA; CDR3 protein: CASSRSGTGVPLNEQFF; CDR3 DNA: TGTGCCAGTAGTAGATCCGGGACAGGGGTACCCCTGAATGAGCAGTTCTTC
J gene: TRBJ2-3; D gene: NA; V gene: TRBV27; clone size: NA; CDR3 protein: CASSLRYAIDTQYF; CDR3 DNA: TGTGCCAGCAGTCTGCGATATGCCATAGATACGCAGTATTTT
J gene: TRBJ2-5; D gene: TRBD2; V gene: TRBV7-8; clone size: NA; CDR3 protein: CASSLAQREGETQYF; CDR3 DNA: TGTGCCAGCAGCTTAGCACAGCGGGAGGGGGAGACCCAGTACTTC
J gene: TRBJ2-5; D gene: NA; V gene: TRBV12-3/TRBV12-4; clone size: NA; CDR3 protein: CASSLGIETQYF; CDR3 DNA: TGTGCCAGCAGTTTAGGTATAGAGACCCAGTACTTC
J gene: TRBJ1-5; D gene: NA; V gene: TRBV20-1; clone size: NA; CDR3 protein: CSARTPSSNQPQHF; CDR3 DNA: TGCAGTGCTAGGACACCTTCTAGCAATCAGCCCCAGCATTTT
J gene: TRBJ2-7; D gene: NA; V gene: TRBV12-3/TRBV12-4; clone size: few; CDR3 protein: CASSPPPGLTYEQYF; CDR3 DNA: TGTGCCAGCAGTCCCCCGCCGGGTTTAACCTACGAGCAGTACTTC
J gene: TRBJ2-2; D gene: NA; V gene: TRBV15; clone size: few; CDR3 protein: CATSRDGGTVVFGELLF; CDR3 DNA: TGTGCCACCAGCAGAGATGGGGGGACAGTGGTATTTGGGGAGCTGCTTTTT
J gene: TRBJ1-2; D gene: TRBD1; V gene: TRBV6-5; clone size: few; CDR3 protein: CASSYLQERQGVNYGYTF; CDR3 DNA: TGTGCCAGCAGTTATTTACAAGAAAGACAGGGGGTAAACTATGGCTACACCTTC
J gene: TRBJ2-7; D gene: NA; V gene: TRBV5-1; clone size: few; CDR3 protein: CASSSTGTIYEQYF; CDR3 DNA: TGCGCCAGCAGCTCCACCGGGACAATCTACGAGCAGTACTTC
J gene: TRBJ2-7; D gene: TRBD1; V gene: TRBV6-2/TRBV6-3; clone size: few; CDR3 protein: CASSYDRRSQGDEQYF; CDR3 DNA: TGTGCCAGCAGTTACGATCGACGTTCGCAGGGGGACGAGCAGTACTTC
J gene: TRBJ2-5; D gene: NA; V gene: TRBV15; clone size: few; CDR3 protein: CATSRDRQQETQYF; CDR3 DNA: TGTGCCACCAGCAGAGATCGGCAGCAAGAGACCCAGTACTTC
J gene: TRBJ2-7; D gene: TRBD2; V gene: TRBV3-1; clone size: NA; CDR3 protein: CASSQARAGVGEQYF; CDR3 DNA: TGTGCCAGCAGCCAAGCGAGGGCGGGAGTGGGCGAGCAGTACTTC
J gene: TRBJ2-1; D gene: NA; V gene: TRBV29-1; clone size: few; CDR3 protein: CSVGKGWEQFF; CDR3 DNA: TGCAGCGTTGGCAAGGGTTGGGAGCAGTTCTTC
J gene: TRBJ2-5; D gene: NA; V gene: TRBV6-1; clone size: many; CDR3 protein: CASSEDAETQYF; CDR3 DNA: TGTGCCAGCAGTGAAGATGCTGAGACCCAGTACTTC
J gene: TRBJ2-3; D gene: TRBD2; V gene: TRBV20-1; clone size: few; CDR3 protein: CSARPGLAVLSTQYF; CDR3 DNA: TGCAGTGCTAGACCTGGACTAGCGGTTTTATCCACGCAGTATTTT
J gene: TRBJ2-5; D gene: NA; V gene: TRBV25-1; clone size: NA; CDR3 protein: CASSPLGLEETQYF; CDR3 DNA: TGTGCCAGCAGTCCCCTGGGACTGGAAGAGACCCAGTACTTC
J gene: TRBJ2-7; D gene: NA; V gene: TRBV25-1; clone size: few; CDR3 protein: CASSPGGGGFSYEQYF; CDR3 DNA: TGTGCCAGCAGTCCCGGGGGTGGGGGTTTTTCCTACGAGCAGTACTTC
J gene: TRBJ2-1; D gene: NA; V gene: TRBV7-9; clone size: NA; CDR3 protein: CASSLKGWVSYNEQFF; CDR3 DNA: TGTGCCAGCAGCTTAAAGGGATGGGTCTCCTACAATGAGCAGTTCTTC
J gene: TRBJ1-2; D gene: TRBD1; V gene: TRBV7-9; clone size: NA; CDR3 protein: CASSLGRQGLLGYTF; CDR3 DNA: TGTGCCAGCAGCTTAGGCCGACAGGGTCTTTTGGGCTACACCTTC